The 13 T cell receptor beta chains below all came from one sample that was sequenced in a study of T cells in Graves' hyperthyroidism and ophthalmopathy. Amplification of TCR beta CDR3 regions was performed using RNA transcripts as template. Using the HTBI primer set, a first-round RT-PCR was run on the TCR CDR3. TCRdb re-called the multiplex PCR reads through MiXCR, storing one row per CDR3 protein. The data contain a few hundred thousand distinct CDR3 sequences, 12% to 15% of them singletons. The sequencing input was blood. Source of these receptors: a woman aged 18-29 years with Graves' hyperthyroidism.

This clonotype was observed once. CDR3 sequence: CATRAGTSETDEQFF. CDR3 sequence (DNA): TGTGCCACCAGGGCCGGGACTAGCGAGACCGATGAGCAGTTCTTC. The chain is built from TRBV6-2 or TRBV6-3 and TRBJ2-1; the match to TRBD2 covers 10 bases. This CDR3 spans 15 amino acids. CDR1 MNHEY and CDR2 SVGEGT come from the germline V gene. Unmatched junction bases numbered 14, after V lost 10 bases and J lost 8 bases.

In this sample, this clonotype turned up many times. The DNA for the CDR3 is TGTGCCAGCAGCTTAGGTGGCGTGGGAGCTTTCTTT. The encoded protein is CASSLGGVGAFF. The J gene is TRBJ1-1, the V gene TRBV11-2; D is uncertain. V lost 1 base to trimming and J lost 10 bases, with 10 bases between them. CDR1 and CDR2 from the germline V gene are SGHAT and FQNNGV. The CDR3 extends over 12 amino acids.

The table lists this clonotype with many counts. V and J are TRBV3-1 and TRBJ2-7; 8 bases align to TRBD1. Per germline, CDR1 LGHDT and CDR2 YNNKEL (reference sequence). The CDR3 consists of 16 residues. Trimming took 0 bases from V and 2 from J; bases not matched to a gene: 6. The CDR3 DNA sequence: TGTGCCAGCAGCCAAGACAGACAGGGGCCTACCTACGAGCAGTACTTC. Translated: CASSQDRQGPTYEQYF.

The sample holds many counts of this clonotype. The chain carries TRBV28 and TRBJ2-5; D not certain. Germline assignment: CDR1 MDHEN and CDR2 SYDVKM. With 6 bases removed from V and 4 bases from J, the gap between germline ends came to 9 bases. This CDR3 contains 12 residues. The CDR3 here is CASRKKGETQYF. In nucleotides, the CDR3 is TGTGCCAGCAGGAAAAAGGGAGAGACCCAGTACTTC.

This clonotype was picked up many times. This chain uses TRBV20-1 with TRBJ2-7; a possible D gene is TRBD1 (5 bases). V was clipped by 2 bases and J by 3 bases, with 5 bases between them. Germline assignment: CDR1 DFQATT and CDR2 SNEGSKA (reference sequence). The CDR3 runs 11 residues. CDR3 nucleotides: TGCAGTGCTAGACAGGGCTACGAGCAGTACTTC. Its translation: CSARQGYEQYF.

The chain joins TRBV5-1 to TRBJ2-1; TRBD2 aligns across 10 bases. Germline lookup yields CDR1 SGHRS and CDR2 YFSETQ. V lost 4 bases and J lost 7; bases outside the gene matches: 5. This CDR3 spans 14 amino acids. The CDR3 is CASSPGTSENEQFF. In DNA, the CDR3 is TGCGCCAGCAGCCCCGGGACTAGCGAAAATGAGCAGTTCTTC.

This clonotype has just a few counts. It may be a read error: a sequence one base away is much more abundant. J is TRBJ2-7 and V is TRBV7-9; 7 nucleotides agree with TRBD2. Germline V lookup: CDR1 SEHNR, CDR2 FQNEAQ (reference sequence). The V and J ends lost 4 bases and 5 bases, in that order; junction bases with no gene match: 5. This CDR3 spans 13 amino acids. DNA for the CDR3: TGTGCCAGCAGCTCAGGGACTACGAACGAGCAGTACTTC. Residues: CASSSGTTNEQYF.

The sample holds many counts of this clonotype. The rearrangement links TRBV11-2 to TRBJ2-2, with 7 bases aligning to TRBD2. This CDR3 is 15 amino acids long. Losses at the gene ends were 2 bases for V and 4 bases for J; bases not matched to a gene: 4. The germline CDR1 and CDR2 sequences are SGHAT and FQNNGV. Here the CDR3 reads CASSLIGGSTGELFF. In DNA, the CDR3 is TGTGCCAGCAGCTTAATTGGCGGGAGCACCGGGGAGCTGTTTTTT. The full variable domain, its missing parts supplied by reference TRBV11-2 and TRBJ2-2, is EAGVAQSPRYKIIEKRQSVAFWCNPISGHATLYWYQQILGQGPKLLIQFQNNGVVDDSQLPKDRFSAERLKGVDSTLKIQPAKLEDSAVYLCASSLIGGSTGELFFGEGSRLTVL.

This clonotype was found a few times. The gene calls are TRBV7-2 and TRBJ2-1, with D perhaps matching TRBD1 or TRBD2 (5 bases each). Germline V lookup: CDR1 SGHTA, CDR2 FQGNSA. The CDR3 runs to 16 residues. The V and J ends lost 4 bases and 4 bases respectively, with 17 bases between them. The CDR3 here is CASSSGAYRGYNEQFF. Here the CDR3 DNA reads TGTGCCAGCAGCTCCGGGGCCTATAGGGGATACAATGAGCAGTTCTTC.

The CDR3 region is CASSLELAANTGELFF. CDR3 in DNA: TGCGCCAGCAGCTTGGAGCTAGCTGCGAACACCGGGGAGCTGTTTTTT. The chain is built from TRBV5-1 and TRBJ2-2, with TRBD2 as a possible D gene (5 bases). Trimming pared 0 bases from V and 0 bases from J, leaving 9 bases between. Germline V gives CDR1 SGHRS, CDR2 YFSETQ. The CDR3 consists of 16 residues.

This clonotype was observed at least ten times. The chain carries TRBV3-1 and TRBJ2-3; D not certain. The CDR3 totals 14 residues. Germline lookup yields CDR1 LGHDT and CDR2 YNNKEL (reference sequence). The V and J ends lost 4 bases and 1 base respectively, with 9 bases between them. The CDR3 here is CASSLSEGTDTQYF. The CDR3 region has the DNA TGTGCCAGCAGCCTGAGCGAGGGCACAGATACGCAGTATTTT.

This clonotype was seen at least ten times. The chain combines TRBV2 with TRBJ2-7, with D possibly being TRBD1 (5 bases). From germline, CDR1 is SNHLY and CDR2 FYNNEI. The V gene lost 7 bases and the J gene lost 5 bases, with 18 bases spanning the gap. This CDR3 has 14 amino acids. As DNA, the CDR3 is TGTGCCAGCATACCGGGCAGGGTCGTGCACGAGCAGTACTTC. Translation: CASIPGRVVHEQYF.

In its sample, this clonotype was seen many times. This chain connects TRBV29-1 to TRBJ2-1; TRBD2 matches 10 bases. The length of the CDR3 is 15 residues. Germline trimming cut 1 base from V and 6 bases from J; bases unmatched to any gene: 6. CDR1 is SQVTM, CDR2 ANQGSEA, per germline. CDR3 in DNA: TGCAGCGTTGAAGGATGGGCTAGCGGGAGCAATGAGCAGTTCTTC. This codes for CSVEGWASGSNEQFF.